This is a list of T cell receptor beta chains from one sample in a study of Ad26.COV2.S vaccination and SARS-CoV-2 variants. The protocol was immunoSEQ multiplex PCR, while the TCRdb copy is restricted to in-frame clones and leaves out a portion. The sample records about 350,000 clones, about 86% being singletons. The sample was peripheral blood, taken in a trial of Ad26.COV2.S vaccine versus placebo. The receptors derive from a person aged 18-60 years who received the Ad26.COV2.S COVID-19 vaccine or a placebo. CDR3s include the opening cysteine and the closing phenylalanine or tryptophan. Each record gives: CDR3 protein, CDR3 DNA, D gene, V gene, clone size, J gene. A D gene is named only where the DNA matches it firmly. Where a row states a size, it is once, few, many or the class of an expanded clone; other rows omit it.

CDR3aa: CASNPGQRNTEAFF; CDR3nt: TGTGCCAGCAACCCGGGACAGCGGAACACTGAAGCTTTCTTT; d_gene: TRBD1; v_gene: TRBV6-2/TRBV6-3; abundance: -; j_gene: TRBJ1-1
CDR3aa: CASRSDSNYGYTF; CDR3nt: TGTGCCAGCAGGTCGGACAGCAACTATGGCTACACCTTC; d_gene: -; v_gene: TRBV12-3/TRBV12-4; abundance: -; j_gene: TRBJ1-2
CDR3aa: CASSSDRHYEQYF; CDR3nt: TGTGCCAGCAGCTCCGACAGACACTACGAGCAGTACTTC; d_gene: -; v_gene: TRBV7-9; abundance: -; j_gene: TRBJ2-7
CDR3aa: CASSPTGLAWDEQFF; CDR3nt: TGCGCCAGCAGCCCGACGGGACTAGCGTGGGATGAGCAGTTCTTC; d_gene: TRBD2; v_gene: TRBV5-1; abundance: -; j_gene: TRBJ2-1
CDR3aa: CASVRQGLGEQYF; CDR3nt: TGTGCCAGCGTAAGGCAGGGTCTCGGCGAGCAGTACTTC; d_gene: -; v_gene: TRBV18; abundance: -; j_gene: TRBJ2-7
CDR3aa: CASSNQQELRGNYSVWGEQFF; CDR3nt: TGTGCCAGCAGCAACCAACAGGAGTTGAGAGGAAACTACTCGGTCTGGGGTGAGCAGTTCTTC; d_gene: -; v_gene: TRBV21-1; abundance: -; j_gene: TRBJ2-1
CDR3aa: CASSQAGTVQETQYF; CDR3nt: TGCGCCAGCAGCCAAGCCGGGACAGTTCAAGAGACCCAGTACTTC; d_gene: TRBD1; v_gene: TRBV4-3; abundance: -; j_gene: TRBJ2-5
CDR3aa: CASSVDPVSNQPQHF; CDR3nt: TGTGCCAGCAGTGTGGATCCAGTGTCCAATCAGCCCCAGCATTTT; d_gene: -; v_gene: TRBV2; abundance: -; j_gene: TRBJ1-5
CDR3aa: CASSIRTGGNQPQHF; CDR3nt: TGTGCCAGCAGTATTCGTACAGGGGGGAATCAGCCCCAGCATTTT; d_gene: TRBD1; v_gene: TRBV6-5; abundance: -; j_gene: TRBJ1-5
CDR3aa: CASSSEEGSLQETQYF; CDR3nt: TGTGCCAGCAGCTCGGAGGAGGGAAGCCTCCAAGAGACCCAGTACTTC; d_gene: -; v_gene: TRBV7-2; abundance: -; j_gene: TRBJ2-5
CDR3aa: CASSLGPGNTEAFF; CDR3nt: TGCGCCAGCAGCCTGGGCCCGGGAAACACTGAAGCTTTCTTT; d_gene: -; v_gene: TRBV4-3; abundance: -; j_gene: TRBJ1-1
CDR3aa: CASSLWGELFF; CDR3nt: TGTGCCAGCAGCTTATGGGGGGAGCTGTTTTTT; d_gene: -; v_gene: TRBV7-9; abundance: few; j_gene: TRBJ2-2
CDR3aa: CASSLGGLGRNQPQHF; CDR3nt: TGTGCCAGCAGCTTAGGGGGGTTAGGCCGCAATCAGCCCCAGCATTTT; d_gene: -; v_gene: TRBV7-2; abundance: -; j_gene: TRBJ1-5
CDR3aa: CASSPGGNYGYTF; CDR3nt: TGTGCCAGCAGCCCCGGAGGTAACTATGGCTACACCTTC; d_gene: -; v_gene: TRBV5-5; abundance: -; j_gene: TRBJ1-2
CDR3aa: CASSLLQGGLANYTGELFF; CDR3nt: TGTGCCAGCAGCTTATTACAGGGGGGACTAGCCAATTACACCGGGGAGCTGTTTTTT; d_gene: -; v_gene: TRBV7-9; abundance: -; j_gene: TRBJ2-2
CDR3aa: CASSAPRSKNTEAFF; CDR3nt: TGTGCCAGCAGCGCCCCGCGGAGCAAGAACACTGAAGCTTTCTTT; d_gene: -; v_gene: TRBV2; abundance: -; j_gene: TRBJ1-1
CDR3aa: CASSLYSGKVQETQYF; CDR3nt: TGTGCCAGCAGCCTCTACAGCGGGAAAGTCCAAGAGACCCAGTACTTC; d_gene: TRBD2; v_gene: TRBV7-9; abundance: -; j_gene: TRBJ2-5